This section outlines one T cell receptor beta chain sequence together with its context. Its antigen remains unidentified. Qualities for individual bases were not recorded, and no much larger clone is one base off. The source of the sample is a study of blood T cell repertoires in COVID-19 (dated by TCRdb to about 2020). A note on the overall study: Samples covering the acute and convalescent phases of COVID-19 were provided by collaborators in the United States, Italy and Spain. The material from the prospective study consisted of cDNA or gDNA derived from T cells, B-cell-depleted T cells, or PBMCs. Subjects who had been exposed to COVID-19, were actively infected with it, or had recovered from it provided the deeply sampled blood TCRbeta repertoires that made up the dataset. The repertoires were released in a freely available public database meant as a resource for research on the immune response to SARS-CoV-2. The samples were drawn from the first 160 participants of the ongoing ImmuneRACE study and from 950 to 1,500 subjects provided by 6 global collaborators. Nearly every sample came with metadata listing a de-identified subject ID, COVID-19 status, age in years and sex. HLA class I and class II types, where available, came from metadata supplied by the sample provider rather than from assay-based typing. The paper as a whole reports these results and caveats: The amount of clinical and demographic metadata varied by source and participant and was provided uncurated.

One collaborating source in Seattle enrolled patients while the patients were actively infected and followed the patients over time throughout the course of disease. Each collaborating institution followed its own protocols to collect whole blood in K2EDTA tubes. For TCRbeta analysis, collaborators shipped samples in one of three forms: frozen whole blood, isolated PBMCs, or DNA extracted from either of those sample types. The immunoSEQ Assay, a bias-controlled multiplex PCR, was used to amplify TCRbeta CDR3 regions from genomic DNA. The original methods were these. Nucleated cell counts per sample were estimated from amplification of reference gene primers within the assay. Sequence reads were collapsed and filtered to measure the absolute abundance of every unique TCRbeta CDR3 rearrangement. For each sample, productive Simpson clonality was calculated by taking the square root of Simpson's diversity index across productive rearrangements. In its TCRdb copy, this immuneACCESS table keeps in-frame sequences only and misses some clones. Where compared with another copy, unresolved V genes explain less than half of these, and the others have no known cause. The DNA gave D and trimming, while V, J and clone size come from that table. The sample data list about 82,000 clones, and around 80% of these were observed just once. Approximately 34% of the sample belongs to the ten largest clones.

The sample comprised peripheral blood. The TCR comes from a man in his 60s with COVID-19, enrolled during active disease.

The DNA is TGTGCCAGCAGTGTGGGGTCCGGCGCGGGAAACTACAATGAGCAGTTCTTC. This yields the protein CASSVGSGAGNYNEQFF. The rearranged segments are TRBV25-1 and TRBJ2-1, with a tentative D gene TRBD2 over 6 matching bases. V drops 4 bases and J drops 3 bases, leaving 19 bases in between. Including cysteine and phenylalanine, the CDR3 has 17 amino acids. This entry keeps only the CDR3 DNA: 51 bases, framed from base 1. Looking up the germline V gene yields CDR1 MGHDK and CDR2 SYGVNS.